A selection of T cell receptor beta chains follows, all from one sample in a study of monozygotic twins with inflammatory bowel disease. TCRdb re-called the 5' RACE reads and gives one entry per CDR3 protein, without DNA. The ten top clones account for under 2.5%, within a sample of 300,000 to 400,000 distinct CDR3 sequences. The specimen was blood. The receptors were sampled from a human donor with ulcerative colitis or Crohn's disease, or a healthy co-twin of an affected twin (not recorded which). CDR3s include the opening cysteine and the closing phenylalanine or tryptophan.

>TRBJ2-7|TRBV12-3/TRBV12-4
CASSLSDRVREQYF
>TRBJ2-1|TRBV19
CASTSPAGPSLYNEQFF
>TRBJ2-5|TRBV25-1
CASRGPGLVGQYF
>TRBJ2-1|TRBV7-8
CASSFHAGGTYNEQFF
>TRBJ2-7|TRBV28
CASSLPQDRGRAKQYF
>TRBJ1-5|TRBV20-1
CSARDRGGRSNQPQHF
>TRBJ2-1|TRBV11-2
CASSLGSTGEGNEQFF
>TRBJ2-5|TRBV10-3
CAISPNGGRETQYF
>TRBJ2-2|TRBV4-1
CASRPDRVGTGELFF
>TRBJ2-1|TRBV5-8
CASSLAGTGKNNEQFF
>TRBJ1-2|TRBV5-1
CASSTVTLGGEYGYTF
>TRBJ2-1|TRBV6-2/TRBV6-3
CASSYSLFQKWANNEQFF
>TRBJ2-3|TRBV6-1
CASSVVLGASTDTQYF
>TRBJ2-5|TRBV7-9
CASGSYTQLSQYF